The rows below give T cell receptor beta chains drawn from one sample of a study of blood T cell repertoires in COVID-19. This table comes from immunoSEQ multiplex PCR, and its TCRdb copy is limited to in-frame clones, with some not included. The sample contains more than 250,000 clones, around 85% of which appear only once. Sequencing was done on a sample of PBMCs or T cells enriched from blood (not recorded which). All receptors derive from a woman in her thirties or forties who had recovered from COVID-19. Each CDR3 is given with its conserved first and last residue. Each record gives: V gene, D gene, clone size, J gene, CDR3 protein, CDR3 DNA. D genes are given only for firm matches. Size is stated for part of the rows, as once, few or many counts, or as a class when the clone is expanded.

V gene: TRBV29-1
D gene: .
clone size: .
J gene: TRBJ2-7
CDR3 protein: CSVAGTLREQYF
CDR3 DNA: TGCAGCGTTGCCGGGACTTTAAGGGAGCAGTACTTC

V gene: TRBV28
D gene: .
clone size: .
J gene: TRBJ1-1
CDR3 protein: CASSGRGGSKNTEAFF
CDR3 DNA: TGTGCCAGCAGTGGCCGGGGGGGGAGTAAGAACACTGAAGCTTTCTTT

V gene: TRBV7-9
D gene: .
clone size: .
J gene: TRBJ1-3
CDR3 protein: CASSLTDSGNTIYF
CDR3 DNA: TGTGCCAGCAGCTTAACAGATTCTGGAAACACCATATATTTT

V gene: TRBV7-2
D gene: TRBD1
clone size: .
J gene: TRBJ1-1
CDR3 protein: CASRFRGDTEAFF
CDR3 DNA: TGTGCCAGCAGATTCAGGGGGGACACTGAAGCTTTCTTT

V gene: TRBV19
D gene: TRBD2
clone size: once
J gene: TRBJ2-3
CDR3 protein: CASTPLAGVGTDTQYF
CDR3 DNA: TGTGCCAGTACTCCCCTAGCGGGAGTCGGGACAGATACGCAGTATTTT

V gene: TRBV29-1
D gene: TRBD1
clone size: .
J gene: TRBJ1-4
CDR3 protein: CSVTGTGNEKLFF
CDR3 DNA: TGCAGCGTTACCGGGACAGGGAATGAAAAACTGTTTTTT

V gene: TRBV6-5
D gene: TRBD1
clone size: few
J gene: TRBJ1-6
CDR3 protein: CASRRHGTDNSPLHF
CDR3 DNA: TGTGCCAGCAGGCGACACGGGACAGATAATTCACCCCTCCACTTT

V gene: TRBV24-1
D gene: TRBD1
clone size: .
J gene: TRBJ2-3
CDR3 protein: CATSDPSDRGGTDTQYF
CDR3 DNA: TGTGCCACCAGTGACCCAAGTGACAGGGGAGGAACAGATACGCAGTATTTT

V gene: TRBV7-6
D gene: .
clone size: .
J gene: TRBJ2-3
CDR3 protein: CASSGVGTDTQYF
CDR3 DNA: TGTGCCAGCAGCGGAGTTGGCACAGATACGCAGTATTTT

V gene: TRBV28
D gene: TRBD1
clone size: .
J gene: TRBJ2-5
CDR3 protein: CASTPAGQGASTQYF
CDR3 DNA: TGTGCCAGCACCCCAGCAGGACAGGGGGCGTCGACCCAGTACTTC

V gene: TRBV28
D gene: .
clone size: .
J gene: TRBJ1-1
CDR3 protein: CASSPSGKTRKAFF
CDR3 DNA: TGTGCCAGCAGCCCCTCCGGAAAGACGCGGAAAGCTTTCTTT

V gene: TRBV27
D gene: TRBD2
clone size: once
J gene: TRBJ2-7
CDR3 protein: CASLPGLAGYEQYF
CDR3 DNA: TGTGCCAGCCTGCCCGGGCTAGCGGGCTACGAGCAGTACTTC

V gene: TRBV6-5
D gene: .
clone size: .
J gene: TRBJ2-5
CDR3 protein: CASSHEGIRETQYF
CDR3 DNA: TGTGCCAGCAGTCACGAGGGAATAAGGGAGACCCAGTACTTC

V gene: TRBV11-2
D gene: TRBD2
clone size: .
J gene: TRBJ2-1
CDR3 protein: CASSLGGSGNNEQFF
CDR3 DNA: TGTGCCAGCAGCTTAGGCGGAAGCGGGAACAATGAGCAGTTCTTC

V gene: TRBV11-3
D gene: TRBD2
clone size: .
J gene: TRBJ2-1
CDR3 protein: CASSLGTAGTSGYNEQFF
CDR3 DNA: TGTGCCAGCAGCCTCGGGACTGCCGGGACTAGCGGGTACAATGAGCAGTTCTTC

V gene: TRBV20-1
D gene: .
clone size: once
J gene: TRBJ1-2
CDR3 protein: CSARQNYGYTF
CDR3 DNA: TGCAGTGCTAGACAGAACTATGGCTACACCTTC

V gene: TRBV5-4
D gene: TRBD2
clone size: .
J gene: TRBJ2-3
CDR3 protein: CASSSSGRGDTQYF
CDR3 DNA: TGTGCCAGCAGTTCAAGCGGGAGGGGAGATACGCAGTATTTT

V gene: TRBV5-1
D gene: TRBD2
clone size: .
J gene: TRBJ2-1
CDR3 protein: CASSHRAGLAQNNEQFF
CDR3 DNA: TGCGCCAGCAGCCATCGGGCGGGACTAGCGCAGAACAATGAGCAGTTCTTC

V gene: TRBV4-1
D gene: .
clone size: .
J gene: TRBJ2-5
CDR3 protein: CASSPPGGRGQETQYF
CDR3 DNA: TGCGCCAGCAGCCCCCCCGGTGGTCGCGGTCAAGAGACCCAGTACTTC

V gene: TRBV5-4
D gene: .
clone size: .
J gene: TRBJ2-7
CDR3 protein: CASSDRTQLGYEQYF
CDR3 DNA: TGTGCCAGCAGCGACCGGACACAATTGGGGTACGAGCAGTACTTC

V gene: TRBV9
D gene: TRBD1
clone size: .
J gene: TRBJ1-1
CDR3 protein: CASSVAGTGIEAFF
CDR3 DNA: TGTGCCAGCAGCGTAGCCGGGACAGGGATTGAAGCTTTCTTT

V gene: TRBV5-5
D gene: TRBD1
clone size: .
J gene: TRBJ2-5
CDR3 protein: CASSLESTGTGETQYF
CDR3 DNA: TGTGCCAGCAGCTTGGAATCCACCGGGACAGGAGAGACCCAGTACTTC

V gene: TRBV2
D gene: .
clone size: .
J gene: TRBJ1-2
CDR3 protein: CASSAGGEATNYGYTF
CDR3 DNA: TGTGCCAGCAGCGCCGGGGGGGAGGCGACTAACTATGGCTACACCTTC

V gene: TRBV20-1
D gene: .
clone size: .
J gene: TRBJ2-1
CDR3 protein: CSASRRGSYNEQFF
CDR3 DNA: TGCAGTGCTAGTCGACGGGGCTCCTACAATGAGCAGTTCTTC

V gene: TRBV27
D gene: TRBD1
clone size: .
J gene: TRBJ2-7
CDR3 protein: CASSLSGTGMHEQYF
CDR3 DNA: TGTGCCAGCAGTTTATCGGGGACAGGAATGCACGAGCAGTACTTC

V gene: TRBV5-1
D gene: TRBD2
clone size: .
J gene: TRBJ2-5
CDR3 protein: CASSPPGLAQETQYF
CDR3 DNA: TGCGCCAGCAGCCCTCCGGGACTAGCGCAAGAGACCCAGTACTTC

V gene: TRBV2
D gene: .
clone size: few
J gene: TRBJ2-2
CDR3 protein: CASSEARATGELFF
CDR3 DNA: TGTGCCAGCAGTGAAGCGAGGGCGACTGGGGAGCTGTTTTTT

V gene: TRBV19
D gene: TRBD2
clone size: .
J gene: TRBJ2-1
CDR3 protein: CASSIEASGSGGLNEQFF
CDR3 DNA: TGTGCCAGTAGTATAGAGGCTAGCGGGAGCGGGGGGTTGAATGAGCAGTTCTTC

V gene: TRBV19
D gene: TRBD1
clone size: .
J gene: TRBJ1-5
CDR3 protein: CASSVLLGTGGRNQPQHF
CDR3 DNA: TGTGCCAGTAGTGTGCTCCTCGGGACAGGGGGCCGCAATCAGCCCCAGCATTTT

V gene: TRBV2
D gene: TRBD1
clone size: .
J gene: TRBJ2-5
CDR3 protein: CASSRTGQETQYF
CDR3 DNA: TGTGCCAGCAGCCGGACAGGACAAGAGACCCAGTACTTC

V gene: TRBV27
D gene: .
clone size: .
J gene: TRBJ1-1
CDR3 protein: CARLGGGMNTEAFF
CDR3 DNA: TGTGCCAGACTGGGGGGTGGAATGAACACTGAAGCTTTCTTT

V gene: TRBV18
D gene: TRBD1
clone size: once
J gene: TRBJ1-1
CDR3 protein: CASSPSRGRGQAFF
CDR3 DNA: TGTGCCAGCTCACCATCTCGCGGTAGGGGGCAAGCTTTCTTT

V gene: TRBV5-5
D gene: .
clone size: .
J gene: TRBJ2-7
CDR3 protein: CASSAQHYEQYF
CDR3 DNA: TGTGCCAGCAGCGCACAGCACTACGAGCAGTACTTC

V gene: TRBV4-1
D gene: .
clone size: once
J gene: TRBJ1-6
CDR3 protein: CASSQGGGSNSPLHF
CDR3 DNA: TGCGCCAGCAGCCAAGGGGGGGGAAGCAATTCACCCCTCCACTTT

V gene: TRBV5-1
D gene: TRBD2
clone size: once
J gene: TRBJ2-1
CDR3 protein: CASSKRLAGPYNEQFF
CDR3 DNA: TGCGCCAGCAGTAAAAGACTAGCGGGGCCCTACAATGAGCAGTTCTTC

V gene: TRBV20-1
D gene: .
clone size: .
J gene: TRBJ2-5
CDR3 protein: CSALPRETQYF
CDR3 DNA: TGCAGTGCCTTACCTAGGGAGACCCAGTACTTC

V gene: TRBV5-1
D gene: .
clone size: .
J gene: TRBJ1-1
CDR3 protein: CASSLVTGPNTEAFF
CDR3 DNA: TGCGCCAGCAGCTTGGTTACGGGTCCGAACACTGAAGCTTTCTTT

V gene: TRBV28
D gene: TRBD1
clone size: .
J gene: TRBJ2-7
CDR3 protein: CASTGQGFFGEQYF
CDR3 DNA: TGTGCCAGCACGGGACAGGGGTTCTTCGGCGAGCAGTACTTC

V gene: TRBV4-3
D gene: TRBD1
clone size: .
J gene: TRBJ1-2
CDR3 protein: CASSQDRGSYGYTF
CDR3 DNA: TGCGCCAGCAGCCAAGACAGGGGGAGCTATGGCTACACCTTC

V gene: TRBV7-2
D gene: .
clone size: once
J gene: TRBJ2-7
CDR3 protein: CASSPGWSTPYEQYF
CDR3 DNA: TGTGCCAGCAGCCCCGGGTGGAGCACCCCCTACGAGCAGTACTTC

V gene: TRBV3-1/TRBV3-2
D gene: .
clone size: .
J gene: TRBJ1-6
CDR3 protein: CASSAGLSPLHF
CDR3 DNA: TGTGCCAGCAGCGCTGGCCTCTCACCCCTCCACTTT

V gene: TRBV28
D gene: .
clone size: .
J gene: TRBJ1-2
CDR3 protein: CASSSQGLVGYTF
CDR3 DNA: TGTGCCAGCAGTTCACAGGGTTTAGTTGGCTACACCTTC

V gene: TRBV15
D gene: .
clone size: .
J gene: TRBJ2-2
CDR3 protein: CATSREDWTGELFF
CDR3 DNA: TGTGCCACCAGCAGAGAGGACTGGACCGGGGAGCTGTTTTTT

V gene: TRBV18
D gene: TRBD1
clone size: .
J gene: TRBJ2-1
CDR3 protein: CASSPPGQGYNEQFF
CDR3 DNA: TGTGCCAGCTCACCACCTGGACAGGGCTACAATGAGCAGTTCTTC

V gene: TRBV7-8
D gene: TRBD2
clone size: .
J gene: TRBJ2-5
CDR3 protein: CASSLAGTSRGTQYF
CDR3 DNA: TGTGCCAGCAGCTTAGCGGGGACTAGCCGAGGGACCCAGTACTTC

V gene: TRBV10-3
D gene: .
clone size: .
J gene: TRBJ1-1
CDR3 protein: CAISDEGVGTEAFF
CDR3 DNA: TGTGCCATCAGTGACGAAGGGGTTGGTACTGAAGCTTTCTTT

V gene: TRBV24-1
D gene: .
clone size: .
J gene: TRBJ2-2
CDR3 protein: CATSDLQEGTATGELFF
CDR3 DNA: TGTGCCACCAGTGATTTGCAGGAGGGGACAGCCACCGGGGAGCTGTTTTTT

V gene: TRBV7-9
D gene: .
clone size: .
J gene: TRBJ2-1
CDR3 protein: CASSSTSMEQFF
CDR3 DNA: TGTGCCAGCAGCTCCACTAGTATGGAGCAGTTCTTC